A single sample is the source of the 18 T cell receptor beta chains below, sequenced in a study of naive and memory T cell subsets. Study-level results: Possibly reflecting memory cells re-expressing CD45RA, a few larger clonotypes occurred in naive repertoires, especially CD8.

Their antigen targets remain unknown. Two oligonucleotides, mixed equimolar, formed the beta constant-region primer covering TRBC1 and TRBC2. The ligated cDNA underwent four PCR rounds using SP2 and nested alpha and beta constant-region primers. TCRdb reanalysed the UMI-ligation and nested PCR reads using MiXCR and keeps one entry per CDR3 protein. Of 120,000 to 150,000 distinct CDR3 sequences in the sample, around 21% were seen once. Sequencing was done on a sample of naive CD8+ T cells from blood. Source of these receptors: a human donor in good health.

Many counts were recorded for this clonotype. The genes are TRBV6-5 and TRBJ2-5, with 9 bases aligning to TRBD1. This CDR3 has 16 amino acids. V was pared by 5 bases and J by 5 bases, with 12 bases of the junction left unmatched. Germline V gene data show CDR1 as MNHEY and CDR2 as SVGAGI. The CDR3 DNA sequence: TGTGCCAGCAGTAACAGGGGGCGCCCGGGGGGTGAGACCCAGTACTTC. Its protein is CASSNRGRPGGETQYF.

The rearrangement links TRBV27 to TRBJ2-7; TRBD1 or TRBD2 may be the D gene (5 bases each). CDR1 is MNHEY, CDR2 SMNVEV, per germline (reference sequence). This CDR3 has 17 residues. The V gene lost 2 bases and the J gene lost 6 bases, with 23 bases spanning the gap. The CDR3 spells CASSLQVRGLFVSEQYF. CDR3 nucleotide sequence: TGTGCCAGCAGTTTACAGGTTCGGGGCCTCTTCGTATCCGAGCAGTACTTC.

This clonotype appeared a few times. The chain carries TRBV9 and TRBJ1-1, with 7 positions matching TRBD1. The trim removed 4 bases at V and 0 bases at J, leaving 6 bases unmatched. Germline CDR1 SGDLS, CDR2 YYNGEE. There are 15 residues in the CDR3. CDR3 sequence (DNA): TGTGCCAGCAGCCCCAGGGGGGGCATGAACACTGAAGCTTTCTTT. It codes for CASSPRGGMNTEAFF.

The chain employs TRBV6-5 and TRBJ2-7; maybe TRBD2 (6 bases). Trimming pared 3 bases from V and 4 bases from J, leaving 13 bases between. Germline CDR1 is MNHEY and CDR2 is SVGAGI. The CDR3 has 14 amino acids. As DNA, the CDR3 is TGTGCCAGCAGTTATATAGGGGAGGAGTACGAGCAGTACTTC. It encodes CASSYIGEEYEQYF.

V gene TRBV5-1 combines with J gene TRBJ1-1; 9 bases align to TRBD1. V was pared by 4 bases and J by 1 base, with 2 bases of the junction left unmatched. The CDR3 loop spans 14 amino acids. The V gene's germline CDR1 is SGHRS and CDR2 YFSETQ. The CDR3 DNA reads TGCGCCAGCAGCAAGGGACAGGGGAACACTGAAGCTTTCTTT. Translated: CASSKGQGNTEAFF. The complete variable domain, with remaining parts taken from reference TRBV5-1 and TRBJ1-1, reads KAGVTQTPRYLIKTRGQQVTLSCSPISGHRSVSWYQQTPGQGLQFLFEYFSETQRNKGNFPGRFSGRQFSNSRSEMNVSTLELGDSALYLCASSKGQGNTEAFFGQGTRLTVV.

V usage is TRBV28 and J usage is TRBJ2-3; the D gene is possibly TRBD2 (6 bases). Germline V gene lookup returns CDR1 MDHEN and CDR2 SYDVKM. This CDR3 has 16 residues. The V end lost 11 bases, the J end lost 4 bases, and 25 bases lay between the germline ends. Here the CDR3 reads CAGFYRTNLGADTQYF. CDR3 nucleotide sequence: TGTGCCGGATTCTATAGGACTAACCTAGGAGCAGATACGCAGTATTTT.

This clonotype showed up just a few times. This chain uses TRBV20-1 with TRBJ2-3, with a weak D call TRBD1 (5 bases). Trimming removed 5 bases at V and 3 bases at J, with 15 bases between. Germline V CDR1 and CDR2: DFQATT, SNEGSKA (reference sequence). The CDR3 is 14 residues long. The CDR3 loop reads CSAPDTSSTDTQYF. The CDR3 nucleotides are TGCAGTGCTCCGGACACCTCTTCGACAGATACGCAGTATTTT.

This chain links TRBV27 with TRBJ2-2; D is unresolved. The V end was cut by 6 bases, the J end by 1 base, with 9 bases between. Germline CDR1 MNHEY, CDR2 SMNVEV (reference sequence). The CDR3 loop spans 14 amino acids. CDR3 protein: CASSFPGNTGELFF. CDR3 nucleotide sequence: TGTGCCAGCAGCTTCCCAGGGAACACCGGGGAGCTGTTTTTT.

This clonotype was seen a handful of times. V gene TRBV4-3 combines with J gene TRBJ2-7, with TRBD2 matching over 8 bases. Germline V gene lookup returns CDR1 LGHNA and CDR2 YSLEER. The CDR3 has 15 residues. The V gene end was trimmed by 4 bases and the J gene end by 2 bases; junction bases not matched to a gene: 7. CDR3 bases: TGCGCCAGCAGCCGGGGTAGCGGGACAACCTACGAGCAGTACTTC. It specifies CASSRGSGTTYEQYF.

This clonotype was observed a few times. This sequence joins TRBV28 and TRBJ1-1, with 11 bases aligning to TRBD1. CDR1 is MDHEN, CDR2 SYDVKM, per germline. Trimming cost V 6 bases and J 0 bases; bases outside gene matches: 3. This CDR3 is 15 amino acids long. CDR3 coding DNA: TGTGCCAGCAGACTGGACAGGGGGCTGAACACTGAAGCTTTCTTT. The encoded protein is CASRLDRGLNTEAFF.

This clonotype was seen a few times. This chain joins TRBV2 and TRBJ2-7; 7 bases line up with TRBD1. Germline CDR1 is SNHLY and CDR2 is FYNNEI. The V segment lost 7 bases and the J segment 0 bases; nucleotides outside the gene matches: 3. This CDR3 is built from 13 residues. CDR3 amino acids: CASMDRSSYEQYF. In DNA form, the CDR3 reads TGTGCCAGCATGGACAGGTCCTCCTACGAGCAGTACTTC.

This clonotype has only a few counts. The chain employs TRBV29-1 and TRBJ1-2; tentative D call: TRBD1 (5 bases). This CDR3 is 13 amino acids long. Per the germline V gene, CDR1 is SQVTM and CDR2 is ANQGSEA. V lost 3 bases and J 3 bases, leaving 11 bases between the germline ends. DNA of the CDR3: TGCAGCGTTGATGCCGGGGGAGACTATGGCTACACCTTC. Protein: CSVDAGGDYGYTF.

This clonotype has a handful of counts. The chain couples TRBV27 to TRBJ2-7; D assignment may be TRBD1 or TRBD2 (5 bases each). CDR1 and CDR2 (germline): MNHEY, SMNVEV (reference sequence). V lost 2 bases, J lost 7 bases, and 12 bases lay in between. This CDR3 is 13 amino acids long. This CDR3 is CASSLGGWGEQYF. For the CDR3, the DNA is TGTGCCAGCAGTTTAGGGGGATGGGGTGAGCAGTACTTC.

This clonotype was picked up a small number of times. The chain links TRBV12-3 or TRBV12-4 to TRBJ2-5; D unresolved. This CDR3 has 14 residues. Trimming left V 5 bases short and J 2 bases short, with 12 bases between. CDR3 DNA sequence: TGTGCCAGCAGTCCAGAACAGCTACAAGAGACCCAGTACTTC. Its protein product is CASSPEQLQETQYF.

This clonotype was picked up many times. Here the CDR3 reads CATANNLDYGYTF. The CDR3 nucleotides are TGTGCCACCGCAAACAACCTCGACTATGGCTACACCTTC. The chain links TRBV6-5 to TRBJ1-2; no definite D call. The CDR3 is 13 amino acids. Trimming took 10 bases from V and 3 from J, leaving 15 bases between them. Germline V CDR1 and CDR2: MNHEY, SVGAGI.

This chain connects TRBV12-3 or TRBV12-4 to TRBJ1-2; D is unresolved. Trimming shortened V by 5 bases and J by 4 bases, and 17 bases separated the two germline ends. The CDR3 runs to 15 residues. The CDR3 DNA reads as TGTGCCAGCAGTCAAAGTCGGATAGGTCTCTATGGCTACACCTTC. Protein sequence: CASSQSRIGLYGYTF.

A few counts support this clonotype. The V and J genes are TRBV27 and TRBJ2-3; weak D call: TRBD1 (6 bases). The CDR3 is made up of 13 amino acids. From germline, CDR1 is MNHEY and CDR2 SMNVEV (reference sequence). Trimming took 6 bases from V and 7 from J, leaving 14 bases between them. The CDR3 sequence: CASRTGFLNTQYF. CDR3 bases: TGTGCCAGCAGAACAGGGTTTCTAAATACGCAGTATTTT.

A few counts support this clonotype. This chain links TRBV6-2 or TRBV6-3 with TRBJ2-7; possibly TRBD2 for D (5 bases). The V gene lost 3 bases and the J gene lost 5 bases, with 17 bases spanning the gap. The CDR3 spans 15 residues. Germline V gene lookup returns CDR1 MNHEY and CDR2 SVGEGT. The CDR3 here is CASSYSEGPPNEQYF. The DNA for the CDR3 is TGTGCCAGCAGTTATTCCGAGGGCCCTCCCAACGAGCAGTACTTC.